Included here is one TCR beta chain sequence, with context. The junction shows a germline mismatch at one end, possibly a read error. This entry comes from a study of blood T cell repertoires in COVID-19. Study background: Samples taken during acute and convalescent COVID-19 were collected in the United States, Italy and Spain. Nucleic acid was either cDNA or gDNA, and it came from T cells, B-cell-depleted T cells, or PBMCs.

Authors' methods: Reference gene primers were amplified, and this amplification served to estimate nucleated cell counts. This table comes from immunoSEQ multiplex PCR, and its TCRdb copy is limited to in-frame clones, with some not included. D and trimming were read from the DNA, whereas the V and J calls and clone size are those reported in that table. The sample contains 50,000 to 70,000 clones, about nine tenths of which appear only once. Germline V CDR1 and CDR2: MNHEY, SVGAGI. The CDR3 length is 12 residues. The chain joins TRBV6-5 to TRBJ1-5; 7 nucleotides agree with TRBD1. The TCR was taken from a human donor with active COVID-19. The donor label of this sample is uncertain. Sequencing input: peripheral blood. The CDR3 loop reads CASHRGNQPQHF. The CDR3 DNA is TGTGCCAGCCACAGGGGCAACCAGCCCCAGCATTTT.